The 19 T cell receptor beta chains reported below all come from one sample, sequenced in a study of blood T cell repertoires in COVID-19. Here immunoSEQ multiplex PCR was the method, and the copy in TCRdb shows in-frame clones only, minus some. The sample records around 140,000 clones, approximately 87% being singletons. Sequenced input: peripheral blood. The receptors were gathered from a man between 50 and 59 years old with active COVID-19.

The chain has TRBV4-1 and TRBJ2-3; no clear D gene. The ends were cut back, 1 base at V and 1 base at J, with 3 bases in the middle. The CDR3 covers 13 residues. Per the germline V gene, CDR1 is MGHRA and CDR2 is YSYEKL. The CDR3 is CASSQAGTDTQYF. In DNA, the CDR3 is TGCGCCAGCAGCCAAGCGGGCACAGATACGCAGTATTTT.

The chain links TRBV6-5 to TRBJ2-7, with a weak D call TRBD2 (5 bases). This CDR3 contains 14 residues. The germline V gene encodes CDR1 MNHEY and CDR2 SVGAGI. The ends were cut back, 2 bases at V and 3 bases at J, with 11 bases in the middle. CDR3 DNA: TGTGCCAGCAGTTACGACGGACTGTTCTACGAGCAGTACTTC. Its translation is CASSYDGLFYEQYF.

The V call is TRBV7-2, the J call TRBJ2-1, with TRBD2 matching 10 bases. V shed 8 bases and J 5 bases; nucleotides not matched to a gene: 3. Germline lookup yields CDR1 SGHTA and CDR2 FQGNSA. The CDR3 sequence is 13 residues long. The CDR3, as DNA: TGTGCCAGCCCGAGCGGGGGGGACAATGAGCAGTTCTTC. Its protein product is CASPSGGDNEQFF.

The chain carries TRBV3-1 (or the pseudogene TRBV3-2) and TRBJ2-7; no definite D call. The CDR3 loop spans 15 amino acids. Germline CDR1 is LGHDT and CDR2 is YNNKEL (reference sequence). V lost 1 base to trimming and J lost 1 base, with 11 bases between them. The chain's CDR3 is CASSQGEVPSYEQYF. The CDR3 DNA sequence: TGTGCCAGCAGCCAAGGAGAAGTCCCATCCTACGAGCAGTACTTC.

J is TRBJ2-7 and V is TRBV7-2; 12 nucleotides align to TRBD2. After removal of 6 bases from V and 4 bases from J, the junction contained 4 bases not matched to a gene. Germline loops: CDR1 SGHTA, CDR2 FQGNSA. The CDR3 runs 14 residues. Here the CDR3 reads CASRRLAGDYEQYF. In nucleotides, the CDR3 is TGTGCCAGCAGACGACTAGCGGGGGATTACGAGCAGTACTTC. The full variable domain, rest sourced from reference TRBV7-2 and TRBJ2-7, is GAGVSQSPSNKVTEKGKDVELRCDPISGHTALYWYRQSLGQGLEFLIYFQGNSAPDKSGLPSDRFSAERTGGSVSTLTIQRTQQEDSAVYLCASRRLAGDYEQYFGPGTRLTVT.

The V gene is TRBV7-2, the J gene TRBJ2-1; D is unclear. This CDR3 is built from 13 residues. V was clipped by 0 bases and J by 10 bases, with 10 bases between them. CDR1 is SGHTA, CDR2 FQGNSA, per germline. CDR3: CASSLAAPKEQFF. The CDR3 DNA sequence: TGTGCCAGCAGCTTAGCGGCTCCGAAAGAGCAGTTCTTC.

This chain uses TRBV29-1 with TRBJ2-3; 12 nucleotides align to TRBD2. The CDR3 consists of 15 residues. Germline V gene data show CDR1 as SQVTM and CDR2 as ANQGSEA. J was trimmed by 0 bases and V by 6 bases; bases with no gene match: 4. This CDR3 reads CSVGLAGTSTDTQYF. CDR3 in DNA: TGCAGCGTCGGACTAGCGGGAACTAGCACAGATACGCAGTATTTT.

The V call is TRBV5-5, the J call TRBJ1-5, with D possibly matching TRBD1 (6 bases). Germline V gene data show CDR1 as SGHKS and CDR2 as YYEKEE (reference sequence). V lost 4 bases, J lost 7 bases, and 12 bases lay in between. The CDR3 covers 13 residues. CDR3 protein: CASSVEGVQPQHF. The CDR3 DNA is TGTGCCAGCAGCGTTGAGGGGGTCCAGCCCCAGCATTTT.

The V gene is TRBV5-1, the J gene TRBJ2-2; 9 bases line up with TRBD1. With V trimmed by 4 bases and J by 0 bases, 16 bases remained unmatched. The CDR3 length is 20 residues. Per the germline V gene, CDR1 is SGHRS and CDR2 is YFSETQ. CDR3 loop: CASSPGGQGWPQTNTGELFF. In DNA, the CDR3 is TGCGCCAGCAGCCCAGGTGGACAGGGGTGGCCTCAGACGAACACCGGGGAGCTGTTTTTT.

This chain connects TRBV5-1 to TRBJ1-1; a possible D gene is TRBD1 (6 bases). Trimming shortened V by 1 base and J by 4 bases, and 17 bases separated the two germline ends. CDR1 is SGHRS, CDR2 YFSETQ, per germline. The CDR3 extends over 16 amino acids. This CDR3 reads CASSLQVGGRGTEAFF. CDR3 coding DNA: TGCGCCAGCAGCTTGCAGGTCGGGGGGCGGGGCACTGAAGCTTTCTTT.

The chain links TRBV12-3 or TRBV12-4 to TRBJ1-2; D unresolved. The CDR3 extends over 13 amino acids. V lost 6 bases, J lost 4 bases, and 12 bases lay in between. CDR3 nucleotide sequence: TGTGCCAGCAGGCGGAGGGAGGGCTATGGCTACACCTTC. Its translation: CASRRREGYGYTF.

The J gene is TRBJ2-7, the V gene TRBV27; D remains ambiguous. V was shortened by 1 base and J by 1 base, with 11 bases between the two germline ends. This CDR3 is built from 15 residues. Germline V lookup: CDR1 MNHEY, CDR2 SMNVEV (reference sequence). CDR3 residues: CASSLFSGGSYEQYF. The CDR3 region has the DNA TGTGCCAGCAGTTTATTCTCAGGTGGGTCCTACGAGCAGTACTTC.

The V and J genes are TRBV7-7 and TRBJ2-5; D is perhaps TRBD2 (5 bases). This CDR3 has 13 amino acids. Germline V CDR1 and CDR2: SSHAT, FNYEAQ (reference sequence). V lost 6 bases to trimming and J lost 1 base, with 9 bases between them. CDR3 nucleotide sequence: TGTGCCAGCAGTCGGACTTCCCAAGAGACCCAGTACTTC. Its translation: CASSRTSQETQYF.

The chain carries TRBV5-4 and TRBJ2-1, with D possibly TRBD1 on 5 matching bases. CDR1 and CDR2 (germline): SGHNT, YYREEE (reference sequence). This CDR3 comprises 17 residues. Trimming pared 0 bases from V and 0 bases from J, leaving 13 bases between. The CDR3 DNA sequence: TGTGCCAGCAGCTTGGGGGGCCCCCTGAGCTCCTACAATGAGCAGTTCTTC. The encoded protein is CASSLGGPLSSYNEQFF.

The CDR3 protein is CSPKADSPLHF. The CDR3 DNA reads TGCAGCCCCAAGGCGGATTCACCCCTCCACTTT. The V gene is TRBV29-1, the J gene TRBJ1-6; no firm D call. This CDR3 spans 11 amino acids. Looked up from germline, CDR1 is SQVTM and CDR2 is ANQGSEA. V lost 8 bases and J 8 bases, leaving 10 bases between the germline ends.

This sequence joins TRBV18 and TRBJ2-2, with TRBD1 matching 8 bases. The CDR3 runs 16 residues. V was pared by 2 bases and J by 5 bases, with 7 bases of the junction left unmatched. CDR1 is KGHSH and CDR2 is LQKENI in the germline V gene. CDR3 in amino acids: CASSPSTQGATGELFF. Written as DNA, the CDR3 is TGTGCCAGCTCACCATCGACGCAGGGGGCAACCGGGGAGCTGTTTTTT. The whole variable domain, remainder taken from reference TRBV18 and TRBJ2-2, is NAGVMQNPRHLVRRRGQEARLRCSPMKGHSHVYWYRQLPEEGLKFMVYLQKENIIDESGMPKERFSAEFPKEGPSILRIQQVVRGDSAAYFCASSPSTQGATGELFFGEGSRLTVL.

Of note for this clone: The junction departs from germline at one end; a sequencing error may be responsible. The chain combines TRBV5-6 with TRBJ2-7; 8 bases map to TRBD2. The CDR3 loop spans 14 amino acids. Germline V gene sequence: CDR1 SGHDT, CDR2 YYEEEE. CDR3 loop: CASRLGGGTYEQYF. CDR3 DNA: TGTGCCAGCAGATTGGGCGGGGGGACCTACGAGCAGTACTTC.

The V call is TRBV18, the J call TRBJ1-4, with D perhaps matching TRBD1 (5 bases). Trimming cost V 3 bases and J 8 bases, with 13 bases left between them. Germline V gene data show CDR1 as KGHSH and CDR2 as LQKENI. The length of the CDR3 is 14 residues. This CDR3 is CASSPRGESEKLFF. The CDR3 bases are TGTGCCAGCTCACCGCGGGGCGAAAGCGAAAAACTGTTTTTT.

V is TRBV4-1 and J is TRBJ2-2; no clear D. CDR1 MGHRA and CDR2 YSYEKL come from the germline V gene. There are 14 residues in the CDR3. V shed 4 bases and J shed 7 bases, with 13 bases lying between them. The chain's CDR3 is CASSPFARGGELFF. As DNA, the CDR3 is TGCGCCAGCAGCCCCTTTGCCCGCGGCGGGGAGCTGTTTTTT.